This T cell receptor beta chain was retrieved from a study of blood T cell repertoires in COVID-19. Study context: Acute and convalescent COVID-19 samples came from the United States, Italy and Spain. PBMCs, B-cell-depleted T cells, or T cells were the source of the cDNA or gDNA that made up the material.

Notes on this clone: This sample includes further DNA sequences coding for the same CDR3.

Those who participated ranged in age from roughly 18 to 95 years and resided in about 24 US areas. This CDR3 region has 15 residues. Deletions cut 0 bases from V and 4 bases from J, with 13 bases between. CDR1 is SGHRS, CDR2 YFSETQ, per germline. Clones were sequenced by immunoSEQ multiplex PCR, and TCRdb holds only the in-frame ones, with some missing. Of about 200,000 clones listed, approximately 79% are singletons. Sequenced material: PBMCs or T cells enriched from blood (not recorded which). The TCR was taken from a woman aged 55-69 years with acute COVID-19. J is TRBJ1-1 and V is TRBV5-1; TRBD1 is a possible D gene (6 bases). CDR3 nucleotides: TGCGCCAGCAGCTTGGGGGGGCGAAGGGGCACTGAAGCTTTCTTT. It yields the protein CASSLGGRRGTEAFF.